This record covers a single TCR beta chain. The target antigen is unknown. The data stem from a study of CXCR3-negative and CXCR3-positive naive CD8 T cells. Findings and caveats of the study: CXCR3-positive naive cells had TRB CDR3s that were more hydrophobic than CXCR3-negative naive cells had.

The CDR3 sequence is 14 residues long. CDR1 SGDLS and CDR2 YYNGEE come from the germline V gene. UMI labels and 5' RACE were used to prepare the TRB cDNA libraries. Following a re-call of the 5' RACE reads, TCRdb has one entry per CDR3 protein and lacks DNA. In total, the table holds 150,000 to 180,000 distinct CDR3 sequences. This receptor was taken from a human donor in good health. Some clones in this sample may be carry-over from other donors' samples. Sequencing was done on a sample of naive CXCR3+ CD8+ T cells from blood. Subset reported: CD45RO-CCR7+CD27+CD95- naive CD8+ T cells expressing CXCR3 (TNR3+). The V gene is TRBV9, the J gene TRBJ2-7. CDR3 sequence: CASSVGDNSYEQYF.